The 10 T cell receptor beta chains listed next were all sequenced from one sample in a study of CD8+ T cells in alopecia areata. The authors extracted RNA and reverse transcribed it into cDNA as the sequencing template. Generated by immunoSEQ multiplex PCR, the TCRdb table keeps only in-frame clones and is missing some. The repertoire holds about 110,000 clones, with roughly 55% as singletons. The sample consisted of NKG2D-low CD8+ T cells sorted from blood. The source of these receptors is a human donor with alopecia areata.

The V and J genes are TRBV10-3 and TRBJ2-7; TRBD2 matches 9 bases. The CDR3 consists of 15 residues. J was trimmed by 6 bases and V by 1 base; bases with no gene match: 7. Germline lookup yields CDR1 ENHRY and CDR2 SYGVKD. CDR3 loop: CAISELASGISEQYF. CDR3 nucleotides: TGTGCCATCAGTGAGTTGGCTAGCGGGATCTCCGAGCAGTACTTC.

This rearrangement joins TRBV7-9 to TRBJ1-1; TRBD1 aligns across 12 bases. Per the germline V gene, CDR1 is SEHNR and CDR2 is FQNEAQ (reference sequence). Losses at the gene ends were 5 bases for V and 8 bases for J; bases not matched to a gene: 6. This CDR3 contains 14 residues. This chain's CDR3 is CASSRPGQGAEAFF. The CDR3 nucleotides read TGTGCCAGCAGCAGACCGGGACAGGGGGCCGAAGCTTTCTTT.

This rearrangement joins TRBV5-1 to TRBJ2-7, with D possibly TRBD2 on 6 matching bases. The V and J ends lost 2 bases and 3 bases respectively, with 9 bases between them. This CDR3 spans 13 amino acids. Germline values: CDR1 SGHRS, CDR2 YFSETQ. The CDR3 protein is CASSFDSGYEQYF. CDR3 in DNA: TGCGCCAGCAGCTTCGATAGCGGCTACGAGCAGTACTTC.

This clone was detected only once. The chain carries TRBV5-4 and TRBJ2-1, with TRBD2 matching over 7 bases. Per the germline V gene, CDR1 is SGHNT and CDR2 is YYREEE (reference sequence). CDR3 size: 15 residues. The ends lost 6 bases at V and 5 bases at J; junction bases unmatched: 11. The CDR3 protein is CASTFGAGSNNEQFF. CDR3 sequence (DNA): TGTGCCAGCACCTTTGGAGCGGGATCGAACAATGAGCAGTTCTTC.

Only a few counts were recorded for this clone. The rearrangement links TRBV9 to TRBJ2-3; 8 nucleotides agree with TRBD1. The germline CDR1 and CDR2 sequences are SGDLS and YYNGEE. The CDR3 consists of 16 residues. Trimming removed 4 bases from V and 2 bases from J; junction bases left unmatched: 9. This chain's CDR3 is CASSLAGGANTDTQYF. The CDR3 nucleotides are TGTGCCAGCAGCCTCGCAGGGGGCGCGAACACAGATACGCAGTATTTT.

The DNA for the CDR3 is TGTGCCAGCAGTTACTCCAGCGGGAAGACAGATACGCAGTATTTT. This gives the protein CASSYSSGKTDTQYF. The chain links TRBV6-5 to TRBJ2-3, with 7 bases identical to TRBD2. V trimming: 0 bases; J trimming: 3 bases; junction bases outside the gene matches: 3. CDR3 length: 15 residues. Germline V CDR1 and CDR2: MNHEY, SVGAGI.

This clone was seen a handful of times. The chain carries TRBV7-2 and TRBJ1-1; D is undetermined. This CDR3 is 15 amino acids long. Germline CDR1 SGHTA, CDR2 FQGNSA. V lost 5 bases and J lost 6, with 19 bases in between. CDR3 nucleotides: TGTGCCAGCAGCAAAACGATCGGGGTTGGCGCTGAAGCTTTCTTT. Protein sequence: CASSKTIGVGAEAFF.

This clone was observed a few times. The V gene is TRBV28, the J gene TRBJ2-1; 8 nucleotides align to TRBD1. The junction had 12 bases not matched to a gene; V was cut back by 3 bases and J by 5 bases. CDR1 and CDR2 from the germline V gene are MDHEN and SYDVKM. This CDR3 is built from 17 residues. The CDR3: CASSFDLQGVDDNEQFF. CDR3 DNA sequence: TGTGCCAGCAGTTTTGATTTACAGGGGGTCGACGACAATGAGCAGTTCTTC.

In its sample, this clone was seen a few times. The V call is TRBV28, the J call TRBJ2-1; 13 bases map to TRBD2. Germline V lookup: CDR1 MDHEN, CDR2 SYDVKM. J lost 5 bases, V lost 5 bases, and 3 bases had no gene match. This CDR3 contains 15 residues. CDR3 amino acids: CASSPTSGRDNEQFF. CDR3 DNA sequence: TGTGCCAGCAGTCCTACTAGCGGGAGGGACAATGAGCAGTTCTTC.

This clone was recorded a few times. Here the CDR3 reads CASSPSAHIQYF. CDR3 DNA: TGTGCCAGCAGCCCTAGCGCCCACATTCAGTACTTC. V gene TRBV11-2 combines with J gene TRBJ2-4; a possible D gene is TRBD2 (6 bases). This CDR3 has 12 residues. Trimming removed 5 bases at V and 8 bases at J, with 10 bases between. The germline gives CDR1 SGHAT, CDR2 FQNNGV.